The clone carrying this T cell receptor (beta chain) showed up just once. The target antigen is unknown. TCRdb's copy holds only in-frame clones and misses some; the assay was immunoSEQ multiplex PCR. The sample consists of 250,000 to 350,000 clones, approximately 79% of them appearing once. This CDR3 region has 13 residues. Germline loops: CDR1 SGDLS, CDR2 YYNGEE. V lost 3 bases and J lost 7; bases outside the gene matches: 4. These data are taken from a study of cytotoxic CD8 clonotypes in ibrutinib-treated CLL. In the study overall: It was after a median roughly eleven months of treatment, range 6 to 36, that response samples were taken. Study-wide points: Measured clonality at baseline was greater than in age-matched healthy donors and tracked with circulating CD8+ T-cell counts. Elevated clonality accompanied ibrutinib response, with a return toward baseline values at progression. The study sampled sustained-remission and progressing patients at different times.

Sequencing used PBMCs, obtained at disease progression, from a patient treated with ibrutinib. The source is a human donor with chronic lymphocytic leukemia. This chain connects TRBV9 to TRBJ2-5; 9 nucleotides match TRBD2. CDR3: CASSGGTSWTQYF. CDR3 DNA: TGTGCCAGCAGCGGGGGGACTAGCTGGACCCAGTACTTC.